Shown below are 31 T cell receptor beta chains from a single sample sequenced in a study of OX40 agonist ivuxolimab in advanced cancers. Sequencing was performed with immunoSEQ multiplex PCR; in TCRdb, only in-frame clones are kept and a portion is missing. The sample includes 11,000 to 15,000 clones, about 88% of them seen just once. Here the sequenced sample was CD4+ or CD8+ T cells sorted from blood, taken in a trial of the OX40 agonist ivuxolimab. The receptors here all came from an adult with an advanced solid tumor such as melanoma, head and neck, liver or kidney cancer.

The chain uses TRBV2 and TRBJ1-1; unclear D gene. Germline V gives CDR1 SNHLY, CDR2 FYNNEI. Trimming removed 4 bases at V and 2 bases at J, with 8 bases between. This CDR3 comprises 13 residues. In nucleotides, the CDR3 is TGTGCCAGCAGTGTCGCGGGTAACACTGAAGCTTTCTTT. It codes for CASSVAGNTEAFF.

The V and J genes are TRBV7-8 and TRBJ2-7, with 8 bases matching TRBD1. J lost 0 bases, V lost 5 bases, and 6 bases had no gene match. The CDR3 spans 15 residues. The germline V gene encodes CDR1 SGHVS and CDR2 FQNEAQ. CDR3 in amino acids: CASSPQGASSYEQYF. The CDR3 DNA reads TGTGCCAGCAGCCCGCAGGGGGCAAGCTCCTACGAGCAGTACTTC.

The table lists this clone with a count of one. In nucleotides, the CDR3 is TGTGCCAGCAGCTCGGGGACTAGCGGGGCCTACGAGCAGTACTTC. Amino acids: CASSSGTSGAYEQYF. The genes are TRBV11-3 and TRBJ2-7; TRBD2 agrees at 13 bases. CDR3 length equals 15 residues. Germline V gene lookup returns CDR1 SGHNT and CDR2 YENEEA. Unmatched junction bases numbered 2, after V lost 4 bases and J lost 2 bases.

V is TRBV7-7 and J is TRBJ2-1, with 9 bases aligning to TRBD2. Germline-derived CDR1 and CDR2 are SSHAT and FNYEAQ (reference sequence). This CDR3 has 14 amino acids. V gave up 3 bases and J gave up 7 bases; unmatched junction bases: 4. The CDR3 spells CASSLVAGENEQFF. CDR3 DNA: TGTGCCAGCAGCTTGGTAGCGGGAGAAAATGAGCAGTTCTTC. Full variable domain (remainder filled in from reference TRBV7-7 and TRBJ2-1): GAGVSQSPRYKVTKRGQDVTLRCDPISSHATLYWYQQALGQGPEFLTYFNYEAQPDKSGLPSDRFSAERPEGSISTLTIQRTEQRDSAMYRCASSLVAGENEQFFGPGTRLTVL.

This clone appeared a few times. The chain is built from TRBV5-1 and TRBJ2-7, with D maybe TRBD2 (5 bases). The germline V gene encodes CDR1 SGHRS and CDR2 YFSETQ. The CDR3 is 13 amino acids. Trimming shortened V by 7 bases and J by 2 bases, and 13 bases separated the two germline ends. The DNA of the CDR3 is TGCGCCAGCTCCTTCGGAGGCACCTACGAGCAGTACTTC. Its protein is CASSFGGTYEQYF.

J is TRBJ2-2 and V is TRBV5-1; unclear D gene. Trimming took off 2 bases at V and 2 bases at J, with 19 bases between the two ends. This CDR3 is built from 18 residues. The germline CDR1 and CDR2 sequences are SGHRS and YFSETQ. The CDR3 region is CASSFTPRTTENTGELFF. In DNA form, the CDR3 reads TGCGCCAGCAGCTTCACCCCTCGGACGACGGAAAACACCGGGGAGCTGTTTTTT.

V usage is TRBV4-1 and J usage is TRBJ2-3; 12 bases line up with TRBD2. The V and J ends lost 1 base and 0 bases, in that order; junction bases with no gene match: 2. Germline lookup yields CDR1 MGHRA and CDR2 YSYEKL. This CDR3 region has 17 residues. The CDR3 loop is CASSQGTSGTSTDTQYF. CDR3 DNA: TGCGCCAGCAGCCAAGGGACTAGCGGGACAAGCACAGATACGCAGTATTTT.

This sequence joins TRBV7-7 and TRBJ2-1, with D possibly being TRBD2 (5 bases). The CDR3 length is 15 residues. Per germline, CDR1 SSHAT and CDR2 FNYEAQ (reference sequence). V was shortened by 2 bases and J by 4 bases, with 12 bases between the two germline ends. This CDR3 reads CASSLTRVAYNEQFF. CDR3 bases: TGTGCCAGCAGCTTAACGCGGGTCGCATACAATGAGCAGTTCTTC.

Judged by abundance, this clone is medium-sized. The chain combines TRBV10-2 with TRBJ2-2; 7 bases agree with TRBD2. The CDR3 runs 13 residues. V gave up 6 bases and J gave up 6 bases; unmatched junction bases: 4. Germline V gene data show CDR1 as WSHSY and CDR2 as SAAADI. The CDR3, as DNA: TGCGCCAGCAGAGCGGGATGGGCCGGGGAGCTGTTTTTT. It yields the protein CASRAGWAGELFF.

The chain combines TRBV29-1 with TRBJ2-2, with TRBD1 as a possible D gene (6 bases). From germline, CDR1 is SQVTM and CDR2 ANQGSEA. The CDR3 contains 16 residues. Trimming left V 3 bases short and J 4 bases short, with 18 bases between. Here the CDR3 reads CSVEGADSGFTGELFF. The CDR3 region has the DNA TGCAGCGTTGAGGGGGCGGACAGTGGGTTCACCGGGGAGCTGTTTTTT.

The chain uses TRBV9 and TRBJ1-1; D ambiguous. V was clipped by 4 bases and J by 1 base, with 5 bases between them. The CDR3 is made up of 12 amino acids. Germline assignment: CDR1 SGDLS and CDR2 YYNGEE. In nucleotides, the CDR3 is TGTGCCAGCAGCCCTGGGAACACTGAAGCTTTCTTT. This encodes CASSPGNTEAFF.

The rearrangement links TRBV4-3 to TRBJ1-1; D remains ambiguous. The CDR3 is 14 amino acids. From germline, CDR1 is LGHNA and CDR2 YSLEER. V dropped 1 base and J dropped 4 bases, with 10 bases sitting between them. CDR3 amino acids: CASSQAGGSTEAFF. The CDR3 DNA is TGCGCCAGCAGCCAAGCGGGAGGGAGCACTGAAGCTTTCTTT.

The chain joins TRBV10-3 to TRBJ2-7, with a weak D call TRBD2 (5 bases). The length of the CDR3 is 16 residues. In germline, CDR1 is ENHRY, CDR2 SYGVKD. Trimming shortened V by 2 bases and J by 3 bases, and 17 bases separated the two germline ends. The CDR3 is CAISEVRRASSYEQYF. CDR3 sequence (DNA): TGTGCCATCAGTGAGGTCCGGCGGGCGAGTAGCTACGAGCAGTACTTC.

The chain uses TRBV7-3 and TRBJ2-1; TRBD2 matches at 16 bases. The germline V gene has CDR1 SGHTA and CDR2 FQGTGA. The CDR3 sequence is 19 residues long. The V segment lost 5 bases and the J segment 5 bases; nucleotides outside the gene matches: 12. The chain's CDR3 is CASSQSMGLAGGPHNEQFF. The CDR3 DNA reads TGTGCCAGCAGCCAATCGATGGGACTAGCGGGAGGGCCTCACAATGAGCAGTTCTTC.

CDR3 coding DNA: TGCGCCAGCAGCCAAGGACAGGGGGCCACCTACGAGCAGTACTTC. As protein: CASSQGQGATYEQYF. V gene TRBV4-1 combines with J gene TRBJ2-7, with TRBD1 matching 10 bases. The CDR3 consists of 15 residues. Germline CDR1 MGHRA, CDR2 YSYEKL. The V and J ends lost 1 base and 2 bases, in that order; junction bases with no gene match: 2.

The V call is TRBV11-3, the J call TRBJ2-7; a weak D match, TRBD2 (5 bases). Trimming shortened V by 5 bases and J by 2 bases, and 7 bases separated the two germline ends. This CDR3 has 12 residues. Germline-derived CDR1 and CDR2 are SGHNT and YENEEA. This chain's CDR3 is CASSPEAYEQYF. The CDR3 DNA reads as TGTGCCAGCAGCCCGGAGGCCTACGAGCAGTACTTC.

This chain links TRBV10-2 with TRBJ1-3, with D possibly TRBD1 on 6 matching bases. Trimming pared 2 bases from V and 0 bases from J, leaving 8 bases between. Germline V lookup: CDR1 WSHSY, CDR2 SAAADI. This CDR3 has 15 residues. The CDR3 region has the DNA TGCGCCAGCAGTGAGGTGGACAGCTCTGGAAACACCATATATTTT. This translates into CASSEVDSSGNTIYF.

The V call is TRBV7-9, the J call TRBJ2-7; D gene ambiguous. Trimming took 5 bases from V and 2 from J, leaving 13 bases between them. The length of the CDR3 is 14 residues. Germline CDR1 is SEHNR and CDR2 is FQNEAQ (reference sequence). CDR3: CASSPDPLPYEQYF. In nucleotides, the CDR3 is TGTGCCAGCAGCCCAGATCCGCTACCCTACGAGCAGTACTTC. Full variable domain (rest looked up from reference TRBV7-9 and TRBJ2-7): DTGVSQNPRHKITKRGQNVTFRCDPISEHNRLYWYRQTLGQGPEFLTYFQNEAQLEKSRLLSDRFSAERPKGSFSTLEIQRTEQGDSAMYLCASSPDPLPYEQYFGPGTRLTVT.

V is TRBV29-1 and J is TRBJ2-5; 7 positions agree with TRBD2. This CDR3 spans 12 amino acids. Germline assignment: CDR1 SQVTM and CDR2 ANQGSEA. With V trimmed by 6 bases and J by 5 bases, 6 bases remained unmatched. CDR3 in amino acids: CSVGGDPETQYF. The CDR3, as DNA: TGCAGCGTGGGGGGGGACCCGGAGACCCAGTACTTC.

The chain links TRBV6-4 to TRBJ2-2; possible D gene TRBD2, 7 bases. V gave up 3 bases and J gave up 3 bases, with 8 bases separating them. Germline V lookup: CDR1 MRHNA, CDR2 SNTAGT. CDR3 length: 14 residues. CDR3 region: CASSEGGDTGELFF. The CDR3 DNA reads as TGTGCCAGCAGTGAAGGGGGGGACACCGGGGAGCTGTTTTTT.

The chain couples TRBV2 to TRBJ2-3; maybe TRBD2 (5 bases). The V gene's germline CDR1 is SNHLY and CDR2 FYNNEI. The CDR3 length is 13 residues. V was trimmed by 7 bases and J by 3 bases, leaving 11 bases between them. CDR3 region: CASMGPGTDTQYF. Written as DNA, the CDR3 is TGTGCCAGCATGGGTCCGGGGACAGATACGCAGTATTTT.

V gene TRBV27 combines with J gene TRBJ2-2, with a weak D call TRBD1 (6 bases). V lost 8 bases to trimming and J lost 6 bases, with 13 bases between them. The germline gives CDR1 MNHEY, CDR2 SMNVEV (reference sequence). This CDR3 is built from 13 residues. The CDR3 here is CASGIRGAGELFF. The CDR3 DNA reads TGTGCCAGCGGCATCAGGGGCGCCGGGGAGCTGTTTTTT.

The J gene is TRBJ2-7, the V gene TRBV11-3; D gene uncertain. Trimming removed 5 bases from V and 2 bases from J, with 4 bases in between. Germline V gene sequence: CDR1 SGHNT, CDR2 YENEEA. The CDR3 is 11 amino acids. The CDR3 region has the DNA TGTGCCAGCAGCGTACCCTACGAGCAGTACTTC. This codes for CASSVPYEQYF.

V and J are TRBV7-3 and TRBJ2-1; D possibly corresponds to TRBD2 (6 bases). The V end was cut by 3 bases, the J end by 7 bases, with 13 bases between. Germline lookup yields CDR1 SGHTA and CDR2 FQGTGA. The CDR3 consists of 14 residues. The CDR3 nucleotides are TGTGCCAGCAGCTTGAGCGCGGGGTGGAATGAGCAGTTCTTC. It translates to CASSLSAGWNEQFF.

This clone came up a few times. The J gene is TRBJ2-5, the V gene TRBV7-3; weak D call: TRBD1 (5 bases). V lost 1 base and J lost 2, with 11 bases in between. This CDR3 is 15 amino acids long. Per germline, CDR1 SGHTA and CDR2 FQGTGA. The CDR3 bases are TGTGCCAGCAGCTTAAATGGGGCCCCTCAAGAGACCCAGTACTTC. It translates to CASSLNGAPQETQYF.

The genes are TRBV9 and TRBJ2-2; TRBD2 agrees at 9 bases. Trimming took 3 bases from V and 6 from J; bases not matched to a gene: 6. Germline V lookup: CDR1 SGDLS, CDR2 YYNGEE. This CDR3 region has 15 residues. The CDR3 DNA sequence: TGTGCCAGCAGCGAGGGGACTAGCAACGCCGGGGAGCTGTTTTTT. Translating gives CASSEGTSNAGELFF.

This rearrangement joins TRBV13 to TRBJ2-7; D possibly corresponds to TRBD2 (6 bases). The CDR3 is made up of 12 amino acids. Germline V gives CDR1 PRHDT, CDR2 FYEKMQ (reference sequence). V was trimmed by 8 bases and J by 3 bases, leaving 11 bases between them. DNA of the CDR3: TGTGCCAGCTCGGGGGTAAGCTACGAGCAGTACTTC. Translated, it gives CASSGVSYEQYF.

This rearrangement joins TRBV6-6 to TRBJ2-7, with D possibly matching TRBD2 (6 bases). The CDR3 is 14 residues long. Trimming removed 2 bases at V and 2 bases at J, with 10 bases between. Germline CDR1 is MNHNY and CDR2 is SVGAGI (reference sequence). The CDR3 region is CASSYSPGAYEQYF. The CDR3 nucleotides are TGTGCCAGCAGTTACAGTCCGGGGGCCTACGAGCAGTACTTC.

For the CDR3, the DNA is TGTGCCAGCAGCGCAGGGGGTGGGGTCAGCTCCTACGAGCAGTACTTC. It encodes CASSAGGGVSSYEQYF. V is TRBV9 and J is TRBJ2-7, with 7 bases that match TRBD1. The J segment lost 0 bases and the V segment lost 3 bases, leaving 9 bases of the junction unmatched. Germline V gene lookup returns CDR1 SGDLS and CDR2 YYNGEE. This CDR3 has 16 residues.

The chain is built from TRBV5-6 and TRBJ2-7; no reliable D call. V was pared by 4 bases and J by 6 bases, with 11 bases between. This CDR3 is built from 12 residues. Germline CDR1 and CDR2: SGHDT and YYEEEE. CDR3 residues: CASSPAGTEQYF. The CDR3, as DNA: TGTGCCAGCAGCCCAGCTGGTACCGAGCAGTACTTC. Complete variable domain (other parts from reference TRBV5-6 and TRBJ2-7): DAGVTQSPTHLIKTRGQQVTLRCSPKSGHDTVSWYQQALGQGPQFIFQYYEEEERQRGNFPDRFSGHQFPNYSSELNVNALLLGDSALYLCASSPAGTEQYFGPGTRLTVT.

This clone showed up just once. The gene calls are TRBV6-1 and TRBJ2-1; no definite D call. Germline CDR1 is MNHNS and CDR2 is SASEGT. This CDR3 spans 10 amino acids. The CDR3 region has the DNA TGTTCATTGGACCTTCATGAGCAGTTCTTC. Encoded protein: CSLDLHEQFF.